This T cell receptor beta chain was sequenced for a study of PD-L1 blockade in urothelial cancer. The wider study: Peripheral blood specimens exhibited a median yield of about 140,000 T cells.

There are a few counts of this clone. Time point noted: peripheral blood 6 weeks after treatment start. CDR1 SQVTM and CDR2 ANQGSEA come from the germline V gene. The CDR3 extends over 15 amino acids. The V segment lost 3 bases and the J segment 1 base; nucleotides outside the gene matches: 6. The method was immunoSEQ multiplex PCR; TCRdb's version includes in-frame clones alone and lacks a portion of them. The data contain about 120,000 clones, roughly 91% of them singletons. This sequence was found in a man between 60 and 75 years old with urothelial cancer. Sequenced material: PBMCs, taken around atezolizumab (anti-PD-L1) treatment. V and J are TRBV29-1 and TRBJ1-1, with TRBD1 matching over 9 bases. The CDR3 DNA reads TGCAGCGTTGAGGGACAGGGAGGAGGGAACACTGAAGCTTTCTTT. Amino acids: CSVEGQGGGNTEAFF. The complete variable domain, with remaining parts taken from reference TRBV29-1 and TRBJ1-1, reads SAVISQKPSRDICQRGTSLTIQCQVDSQVTMMFWYRQQPGQSLTLIATANQGSEATYESGFVIDKFPISRPNLTFSTLTVSNMSPEDSSIYLCSVEGQGGGNTEAFFGQGTRLTVV.